This T cell receptor (beta chain) was captured in a study of siplizumab effects on memory and regulatory T cells. Study-wide points: Treg-derived clones made up an average of approximately 70% of mappable alloreactive CD4+ clones with siplizumab and 26.9% in controls. Roughly 75-96% of proliferating CD4+ or CD8+ clones lacked a naive or memory phenotype that could be assigned.

The V gene lost 0 bases and the J gene lost 5 bases, with 17 bases spanning the gap. The CDR3 consists of 16 residues. Germline V gene sequence: CDR1 SGHNT, CDR2 YENEEA. Clones were read by immunoSEQ multiplex PCR, and TCRdb kept only the in-frame ones, dropping some. The data show 98,000 or so clones, with roughly 92% seen just once and 0.6% to 0.7% held by the top ten. On this clone itself: Its antigen remains unidentified.

The receptor was derived from a human donor in good health. The chain links TRBV11-3 to TRBJ2-7, with D perhaps TRBD2 (6 bases). Sequenced material: Tregs sorted from blood. For the CDR3, the DNA is TGTGCCAGCAGCTTAGAAGGGACTCATCCAGGGAACGAGCAGTACTTC. Its protein product is CASSLEGTHPGNEQYF.